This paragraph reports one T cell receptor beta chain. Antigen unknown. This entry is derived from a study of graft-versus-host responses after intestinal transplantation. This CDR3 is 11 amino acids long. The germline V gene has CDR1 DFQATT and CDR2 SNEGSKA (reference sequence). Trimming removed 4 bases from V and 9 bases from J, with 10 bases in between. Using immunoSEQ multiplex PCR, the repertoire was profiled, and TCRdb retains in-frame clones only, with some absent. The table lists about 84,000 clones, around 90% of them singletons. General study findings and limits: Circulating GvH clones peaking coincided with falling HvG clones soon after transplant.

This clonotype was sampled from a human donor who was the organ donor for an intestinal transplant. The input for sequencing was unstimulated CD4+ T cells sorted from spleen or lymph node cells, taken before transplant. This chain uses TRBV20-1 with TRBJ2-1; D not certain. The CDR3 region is CSAKDRLEQFF. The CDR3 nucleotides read TGCAGTGCTAAGGATCGACTTGAGCAGTTCTTC.